Presented here are 28 T cell receptor beta chains from one specimen sequenced in a study of T cells in Graves' hyperthyroidism and ophthalmopathy. Amplified regions were TCR beta CDR3 sequences from RNA transcripts. The primer set for the first-round RT-PCR of the TCR CDR3 was HTBI. Via MiXCR, TCRdb re-called the multiplex PCR reads, giving one row per CDR3 protein. Among 600,000 or so distinct CDR3 sequences, about 16% were seen once, and the ten largest hold 3.8%. Material: blood. The receptors were gathered from a woman in her thirties with Graves' hyperthyroidism.

This clonotype turned up a few times. V is TRBV5-8 and J is TRBJ2-1; tentative D call: TRBD2 (5 bases). CDR1 is SGHTS, CDR2 YDEGEE, per germline. Trimming removed 1 base from V and 8 bases from J, with 10 bases in between. The CDR3 covers 13 residues. The CDR3 here is CASSLRLTHEQFF. The CDR3 bases are TGTGCCAGCAGCTTGAGACTAACCCATGAGCAGTTCTTC.

This clonotype was observed a handful of times. The chain employs TRBV20-1 and TRBJ1-6; D is unclear. Germline V gene data show CDR1 as DFQATT and CDR2 as SNEGSKA (reference sequence). Trimming shortened V by 6 bases and J by 1 base, and 10 bases separated the two germline ends. The CDR3 sequence is 14 residues long. CDR3 coding DNA: TGCAGTGCAAAAAGCGGGTCCTATAATTCACCCCTCCACTTT. Translating it yields CSAKSGSYNSPLHF.

This sequence joins TRBV20-1 and TRBJ2-7; TRBD2 aligns across 9 bases. Looked up from germline, CDR1 is DFQATT and CDR2 is SNEGSKA (reference sequence). V trimming: 3 bases; J trimming: 4 bases; junction bases outside the gene matches: 13. There are 16 residues in the CDR3. CDR3 amino acids: CSARRDRTSARYEQYF. CDR3 in DNA: TGCAGTGCTAGGAGGGACCGGACTAGCGCGAGGTACGAGCAGTACTTC.

Concerning this clonotype: A much larger clone is a single base away; this may be a read error. This chain joins TRBV29-1 and TRBJ2-5; TRBD1 matches 8 bases. The germline V gene has CDR1 SQVTM and CDR2 ANQGSEA. The CDR3 extends over 13 amino acids. CDR3 in DNA: TGCAGCGCTGAAAGGACAGGGAGAGAGACCCAGTACTTC. As protein: CSAERTGRETQYF.

This clonotype was counted ten times or more. The V call is TRBV5-1, the J call TRBJ1-6; tentative D call: TRBD1 (5 bases). This CDR3 contains 14 residues. From germline, CDR1 is SGHRS and CDR2 YFSETQ. The ends were cut back, 7 bases at V and 8 bases at J, with 16 bases in the middle. The CDR3 region has the DNA TGCGCCAGCGGAACCGGGACTAAAGATTCACCCCTCCACTTT. The encoded protein is CASGTGTKDSPLHF.

In its sample, this clonotype was seen many times. The chain combines TRBV11-2 with TRBJ2-1, with a tentative D call TRBD2 (5 bases). Looked up from germline, CDR1 is SGHAT and CDR2 is FQNNGV. The CDR3 is 15 residues long. The V end was cut by 5 bases, the J end by 10 bases, with 21 bases between. Here the CDR3 reads CASSPGERWPIEQFF. CDR3 DNA sequence: TGTGCCAGCAGCCCCGGGGAGCGCTGGCCGATCGAGCAGTTCTTC.

This clonotype occurred many times. The chain uses TRBV27 and TRBJ2-3; a possible D gene is TRBD2 (6 bases). Germline V CDR1 and CDR2: MNHEY, SMNVEV (reference sequence). V lost 3 bases and J 5 bases, leaving 12 bases between the germline ends. The CDR3 runs to 14 residues. CDR3 in amino acids: CASSLSSAKDTQYF. The CDR3 DNA reads as TGTGCCAGCAGTTTGTCTAGCGCTAAAGATACGCAGTATTTT.

The table lists this clonotype with many counts. V gene TRBV28 combines with J gene TRBJ2-1, with 7 bases identical to TRBD1. Germline CDR1 is MDHEN and CDR2 is SYDVKM. J gave up 8 bases and V 5 bases, and 15 bases lay outside the gene matches. The CDR3 is 16 residues long. DNA for the CDR3: TGTGCCAGCAGTCCCTACGACTTGACAGGGAAGGATGAGCAGTTCTTC. It translates to CASSPYDLTGKDEQFF.

There are a few counts of this clonotype. This chain connects TRBV15 to TRBJ2-3; D is perhaps TRBD2 (5 bases). The germline V and J ends were trimmed by 1 base and 2 bases, with 10 bases remaining between them. CDR1 and CDR2 (germline): LNHNV, YYDKDF (reference sequence). The CDR3 sequence is 15 residues long. The CDR3 nucleotides read TGTGCCACCAGCAGAGGGGGAGCGGACACAGATACGCAGTATTTT. Amino acids: CATSRGGADTDTQYF. Full variable domain (remainder filled in from reference TRBV15 and TRBJ2-3): DAMVIQNPRYQVTQFGKPVTLSCSQTLNHNVMYWYQQKSSQAPKLLFHYYDKDFNNEADTPDNFQSRRPNTSFCFLDIRSPGLGDTAMYLCATSRGGADTDTQYFGPGTRLTVL.

This clonotype was found a few times. The V call is TRBV2, the J call TRBJ2-3, with 10 bases identical to TRBD2. This CDR3 has 15 residues. CDR1 SNHLY and CDR2 FYNNEI come from the germline V gene. With V trimmed by 8 bases and J by 6 bases, 11 bases remained unmatched. In DNA form, the CDR3 reads TGTGCCAGCCTATCGGGACTAGCGTTTGGGGATACGCAGTATTTT. This translates into CASLSGLAFGDTQYF.

On this clonotype: The junction does not match germline at one end; this may be a read error. The chain carries TRBV30 and TRBJ1-2, with a weak D call TRBD1 (5 bases). CDR1 is GTSNPN, CDR2 SVGIG, per germline (reference sequence). CDR3 size: 13 residues. CDR3 nucleotide sequence: TGTGCCTGGAGTCCCTCCGGGGCGGGCGGCTACGCCTTC. Protein: CAWSPSGAGGYAF.

The CDR3 region is CASSLVHDRGPNEKLFF. CDR3 coding DNA: TGTGCCAGCAGCTTAGTCCACGACAGGGGCCCTAATGAAAAACTGTTTTTT. The V gene is TRBV7-9, the J gene TRBJ1-4; 8 bases fit TRBD1. V shed 1 base and J 3 bases; nucleotides not matched to a gene: 7. The germline CDR1 and CDR2 sequences are SEHNR and FQNEAQ (reference sequence). The CDR3 consists of 17 residues.

This clonotype has at least ten counts. The chain has TRBV28 and TRBJ1-2; D uncertain. V dropped 7 bases and J dropped 4 bases, with 22 bases sitting between them. In germline, CDR1 is MDHEN, CDR2 SYDVKM. CDR3 length: 16 amino acids. The CDR3 region is CASNTLGTANAYGYTF. CDR3 nucleotide sequence: TGTGCCAGCAACACTCTGGGAACAGCTAACGCCTATGGCTACACCTTC.

With regard to this clonotype: A much larger clone is a single base away; this may be a read error. The chain carries TRBV4-2 and TRBJ1-2; D is unclear. The germline V gene has CDR1 LGHNA and CDR2 YNFKEQ. CDR3 size: 16 residues. The CDR3 DNA follows: TGTGCCAGCGGCCAAGATGGTAATATGGAGGATTATGGCTACACCTTC. Residues: CASGQDGNMEDYGYTF.

This clonotype was observed at least ten times. The rearrangement links TRBV19 to TRBJ2-1, with TRBD2 matching 8 bases. The CDR3 has 16 residues. V was pared by 5 bases and J by 0 bases, with 6 bases of the junction left unmatched. Germline V gene lookup returns CDR1 LNHDA and CDR2 SQIVND (reference sequence). The CDR3 sequence is CASSFLAGSSYNEQFF. For the CDR3, the DNA is TGTGCCAGTAGTTTTCTAGCGGGTAGCTCCTACAATGAGCAGTTCTTC.

This chain uses TRBV10-3 with TRBJ2-5; 7 bases fit TRBD1. Germline CDR1 ENHRY, CDR2 SYGVKD. V trimming: 4 bases; J trimming: 2 bases; junction bases outside the gene matches: 1. This CDR3 is built from 13 residues. The CDR3 sequence: CAISADRQETQYF. As DNA, the CDR3 is TGTGCCATCAGTGCGGACAGGCAAGAGACCCAGTACTTC.

This clonotype has just a few counts. The chain couples TRBV4-1 to TRBJ2-3; perhaps TRBD2 as D (5 bases). CDR1 MGHRA and CDR2 YSYEKL come from the germline V gene. V shed 1 base and J shed 6 bases, with 20 bases lying between them. This CDR3 spans 17 amino acids. The CDR3 is CASSQGTPWALGDTQYF. The CDR3 DNA follows: TGCGCCAGCAGCCAAGGGACTCCTTGGGCTCTGGGGGATACGCAGTATTTT.

This chain joins TRBV9 and TRBJ1-3; D ambiguous. The CDR3 extends over 14 amino acids. Germline V gene lookup returns CDR1 SGDLS and CDR2 YYNGEE. Trimming took 0 bases from V and 9 from J, leaving 13 bases between them. CDR3 in amino acids: CASSVGSSGSTIYF. The CDR3 region has the DNA TGTGCCAGCAGCGTAGGGTCCTCCGGGAGCACCATATATTTT. The full variable domain, completed using reference TRBV9 and TRBJ1-3, is DSGVTQTPKHLITATGQRVTLRCSPRSGDLSVYWYQQSLDQGLQFLIQYYNGEERAKGNILERFSAQQFPDLHSELNLSSLELGDSALYFCASSVGSSGSTIYFGEGSWLTVV.

The chain couples TRBV19 to TRBJ2-7; 9 bases fit TRBD2. The CDR3 extends over 16 amino acids. V trimming: 4 bases; J trimming: 3 bases; junction bases outside the gene matches: 10. Germline lookup yields CDR1 LNHDA and CDR2 SQIVND (reference sequence). As DNA, the CDR3 is TGTGCCAGTAGTAAAGGGGGCCTAGCGGGAAACTACGAGCAGTACTTC. It translates to CASSKGGLAGNYEQYF.

The chain couples TRBV5-6 to TRBJ1-1; no definite D call. This CDR3 contains 16 residues. Germline V CDR1 and CDR2: SGHDT, YYEEEE. V was trimmed by 0 bases and J by 0 bases, leaving 12 bases between them. This chain's CDR3 is CASSLGLSSLNTEAFF. The CDR3 DNA follows: TGTGCCAGCAGCTTGGGACTCTCCTCTCTGAACACTGAAGCTTTCTTT.

This clonotype was recorded at least ten times. The chain is built from TRBV28 and TRBJ2-1; perhaps D is TRBD1 or TRBD2 (5 bases each). Trimming removed 3 bases from V and 6 bases from J, with 12 bases in between. CDR3 length: 14 residues. Germline V gene sequence: CDR1 MDHEN, CDR2 SYDVKM. CDR3 in amino acids: CASSFRGPANEQFF. In DNA form, the CDR3 reads TGTGCCAGCAGTTTTCGGGGACCCGCCAATGAGCAGTTCTTC.

This clonotype was observed at least ten times. The V gene is TRBV5-1, the J gene TRBJ2-3; 11 nucleotides align to TRBD2. Germline CDR1 and CDR2: SGHRS and YFSETQ. The CDR3 consists of 17 residues. V shed 0 bases and J 4 bases; nucleotides not matched to a gene: 7. The CDR3 loop is CASSLGTSGRGADTQYF. The CDR3 DNA follows: TGCGCCAGCAGCTTGGGCACTAGCGGGAGAGGCGCAGATACGCAGTATTTT.

This clonotype was observed many times. The DNA for the CDR3 is TGTGCCAGCAGCGCTGGGTCTGCCCCAAGAAACACCATATATTTT. It is translated as CASSAGSAPRNTIYF. V is TRBV9 and J is TRBJ1-3, with D unresolved. The germline V gene has CDR1 SGDLS and CDR2 YYNGEE. The CDR3 runs 15 residues. V was clipped by 3 bases and J by 5 bases, with 15 bases between them.

This clonotype occurred many times. The chain combines TRBV30 with TRBJ1-1, with D uncertain. V lost 0 bases and J 8 bases, leaving 7 bases between the germline ends. Germline CDR1 reads GTSNPN; CDR2 reads SVGIG (reference sequence). The CDR3 sequence is 11 residues long. The CDR3 region has the DNA TGTGCCTGGAGTGTTAGGAACGAAGCTTTCTTT. Its translation: CAWSVRNEAFF.

The chain links TRBV10-2 to TRBJ1-2; TRBD1 might be the D (5 bases). CDR3 size: 13 residues. Trimming stripped 5 bases from V and 3 bases from J, with 10 bases between. Germline CDR1 reads WSHSY; CDR2 reads SAAADI. The CDR3 region has the DNA TGCGCCAGCAGTCGACAGAGAGACTATGGCTACACCTTC. Translated: CASSRQRDYGYTF.

This clonotype was counted ten times or more. This chain uses TRBV28 with TRBJ2-7; 10 bases align to TRBD1. The CDR3 spans 17 residues. The germline V gene encodes CDR1 MDHEN and CDR2 SYDVKM. After removal of 2 bases from V and 4 bases from J, the junction contained 11 bases not matched to a gene. CDR3 sequence (DNA): TGTGCCAGCAGTTTAAACCCCCGGGACAGGGGAAATTACGAGCAGTACTTC. This translates into CASSLNPRDRGNYEQYF.

This clonotype was recorded many times. The genes are TRBV11-2 and TRBJ1-1; D is uncertain. V shed 0 bases and J shed 5 bases, with 10 bases lying between them. The CDR3 is 14 amino acids. Germline CDR1 and CDR2: SGHAT and FQNNGV. CDR3 DNA sequence: TGTGCCAGCAGCTTAGAACAAATGGCAACTGAAGCTTTCTTT. Translating it yields CASSLEQMATEAFF.

V gene TRBV15 combines with J gene TRBJ2-7, with 9 bases that match TRBD1. Germline CDR1 reads LNHNV; CDR2 reads YYDKDF (reference sequence). This CDR3 is built from 16 residues. With V trimmed by 5 bases and J by 5 bases, 13 bases remained unmatched. CDR3 sequence (DNA): TGTGCCACCAGCGCCCGAACAGGGGGCGCCTTCAACGAGCAGTACTTC. Encoded protein: CATSARTGGAFNEQYF.